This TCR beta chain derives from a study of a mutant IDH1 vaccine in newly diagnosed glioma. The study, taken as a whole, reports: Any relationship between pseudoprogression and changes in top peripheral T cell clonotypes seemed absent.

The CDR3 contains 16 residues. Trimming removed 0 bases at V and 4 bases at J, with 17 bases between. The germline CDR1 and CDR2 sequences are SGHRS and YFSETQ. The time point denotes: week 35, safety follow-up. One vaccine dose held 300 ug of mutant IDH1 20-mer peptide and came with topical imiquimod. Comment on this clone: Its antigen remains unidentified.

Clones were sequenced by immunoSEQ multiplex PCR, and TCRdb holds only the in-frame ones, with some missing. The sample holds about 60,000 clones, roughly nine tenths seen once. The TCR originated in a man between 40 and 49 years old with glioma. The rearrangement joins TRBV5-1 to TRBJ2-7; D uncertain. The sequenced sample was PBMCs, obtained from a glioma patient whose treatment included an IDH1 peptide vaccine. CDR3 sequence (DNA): TGCGCCAGCAGCTTGGACTCCCTGAACCTCCTGTACGAGCAGTACTTC. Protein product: CASSLDSLNLLYEQYF.